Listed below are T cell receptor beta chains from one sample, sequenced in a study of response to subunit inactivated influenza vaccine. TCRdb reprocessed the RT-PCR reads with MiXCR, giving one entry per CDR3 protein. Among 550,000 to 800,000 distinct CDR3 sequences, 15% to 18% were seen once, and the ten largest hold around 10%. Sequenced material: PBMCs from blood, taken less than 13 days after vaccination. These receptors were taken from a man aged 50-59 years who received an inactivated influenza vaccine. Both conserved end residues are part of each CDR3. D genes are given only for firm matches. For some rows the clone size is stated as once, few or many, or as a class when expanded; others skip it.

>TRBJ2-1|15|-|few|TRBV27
TGTGCCAGCAGTTTAGGTCCAACCTCCTACAATGAGCAGTTCTTC
CASSLGPTSYNEQFF
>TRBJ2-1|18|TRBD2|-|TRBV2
TGTACCAGCAGGACTAGCGGGGGGCCACCGAGCTCCTACAATGAGCAGTTCTTC
CTSRTSGGPPSSYNEQFF
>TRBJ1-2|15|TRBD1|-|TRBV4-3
TGCGCCAGCAGCCAAGATCGGGACAGGGTCCATGGCTACACCTTC
CASSQDRDRVHGYTF
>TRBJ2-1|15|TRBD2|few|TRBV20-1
TGCAGTGCTAGATTAGCGGGGGGCCTTTACAATGAGCAGTTCTTC
CSARLAGGLYNEQFF
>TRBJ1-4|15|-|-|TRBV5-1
TGCGCCAGCAGCTGGGATACAAGACAGCAAGAAAAACTGTTTTTT
CASSWDTRQQEKLFF
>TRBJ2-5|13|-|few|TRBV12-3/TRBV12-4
TGTGCCAGCAGCCCCTGGCTAGGGGAGACCCAGTACTTC
CASSPWLGETQYF
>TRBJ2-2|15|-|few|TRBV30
TGTGCCTGGAGTGTACAAGTCAGCCTCACCGGGGAGCTGTTTTTT
CAWSVQVSLTGELFF
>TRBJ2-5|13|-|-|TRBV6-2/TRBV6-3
TGTGCCAGCAGTTACACCGATTCCGGGACCCAGTACTTC
CASSYTDSGTQYF
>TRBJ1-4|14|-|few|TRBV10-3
TGTGCCATCAGTGGGGACCAATATAATGAAAAACTGTTTTTT
CAISGDQYNEKLFF
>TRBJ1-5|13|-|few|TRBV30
TGTGCCTGGAGTGGGGGAGCTGGGCAGCCCCAGCATTTT
CAWSGGAGQPQHF
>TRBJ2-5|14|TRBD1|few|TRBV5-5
TGTGCCAGCAGAGCGGACAGGGCATTAGAGACCCAGTACTTC
CASRADRALETQYF
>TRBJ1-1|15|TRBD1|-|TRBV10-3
TGTGCCATCAGTGCAGGGACAGGGATGAACACTGAAGCTTTCTTT
CAISAGTGMNTEAFF
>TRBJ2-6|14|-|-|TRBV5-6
TGTGCCAGCAGCGGCCCCCTCGGGGCCAACGTCCTGACTTTC
CASSGPLGANVLTF
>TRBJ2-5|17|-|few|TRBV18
TGTGCCAGCTCACCGGTTTTAGTTGGCCAGGTGAAAGAGACCCAGTACTTC
CASSPVLVGQVKETQYF
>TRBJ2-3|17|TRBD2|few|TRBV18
TGTGCCAGCTCACCTCGGACTAGCGGGAGAGCAAAAGATACGCAGTATTTT
CASSPRTSGRAKDTQYF
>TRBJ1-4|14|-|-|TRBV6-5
TGTGCCAGCAGTTCGGGGTGGGGTAATGAAAAACTGTTTTTT
CASSSGWGNEKLFF
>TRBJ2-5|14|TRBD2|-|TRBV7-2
TGTGCCAGCAGCTTAGGGACGCGGGGGGAGACCCAGTACTTC
CASSLGTRGETQYF
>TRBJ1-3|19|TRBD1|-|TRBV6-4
TGTGCCAGCAGTGACTCCGGGGGACAGCCACCGTCCTCTGGAAACACCATATATTTT
CASSDSGGQPPSSGNTIYF
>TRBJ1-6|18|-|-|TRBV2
TGTGCCAGCAGTGGCCCCGGCAGCCTGGCTTCCTATAATTCACCCCTCCACTTT
CASSGPGSLASYNSPLHF
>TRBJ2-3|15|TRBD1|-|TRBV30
TGTGCCTGGAGTCCCGGGACAGGGCATACAGATACGCAGTATTTT
CAWSPGTGHTDTQYF
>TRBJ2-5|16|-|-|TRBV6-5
TGTGCCAGCAGTTACCTGGACAGGGAGGGAAAAGAGACCCAGTACTTC
CASSYLDREGKETQYF
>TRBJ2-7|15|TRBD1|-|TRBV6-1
TGTGCCAGCAGTCCAGGGGGACAGGCGTACTACGAGCAGTACTTC
CASSPGGQAYYEQYF
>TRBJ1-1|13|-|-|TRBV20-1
TGCAGTGCTCAGGCCAGCAAAAACACTGAAGCTTTCTTT
CSAQASKNTEAFF
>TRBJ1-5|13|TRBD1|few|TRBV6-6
TGTGCCAGCAGTTTACAGGGGGTACAGCCCCAGCATTTT
CASSLQGVQPQHF
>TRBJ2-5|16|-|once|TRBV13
TGTGCCAGCAGCTTAGTGGCGCGCCTGAGCCAAGAGACCCAGTACTTC
CASSLVARLSQETQYF
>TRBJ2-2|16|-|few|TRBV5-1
TGCGCCAGCAGCTACCCCGGACTCCAAAACACCGGGGAGCTGTTTTTT
CASSYPGLQNTGELFF
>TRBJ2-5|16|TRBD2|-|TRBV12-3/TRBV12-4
TGTGCCAGCAGTCCCGGACTAGCGGGGGGGGAAGAGACCCAGTACTTC
CASSPGLAGGEETQYF
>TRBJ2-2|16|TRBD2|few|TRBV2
TGTGCCAGCAGTTGGGGACTAGCGGGTAACACCGGGGAGCTGTTTTTT
CASSWGLAGNTGELFF
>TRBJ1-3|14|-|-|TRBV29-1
TGCAGCGCCGGCGGCGGGGAAAGAGGAAACACCATATATTTT
CSAGGGERGNTIYF
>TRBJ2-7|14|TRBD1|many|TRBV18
TGTGCCAGCTCACCAGGGACAGGGTTCTACGAGCAGTACTTC
CASSPGTGFYEQYF